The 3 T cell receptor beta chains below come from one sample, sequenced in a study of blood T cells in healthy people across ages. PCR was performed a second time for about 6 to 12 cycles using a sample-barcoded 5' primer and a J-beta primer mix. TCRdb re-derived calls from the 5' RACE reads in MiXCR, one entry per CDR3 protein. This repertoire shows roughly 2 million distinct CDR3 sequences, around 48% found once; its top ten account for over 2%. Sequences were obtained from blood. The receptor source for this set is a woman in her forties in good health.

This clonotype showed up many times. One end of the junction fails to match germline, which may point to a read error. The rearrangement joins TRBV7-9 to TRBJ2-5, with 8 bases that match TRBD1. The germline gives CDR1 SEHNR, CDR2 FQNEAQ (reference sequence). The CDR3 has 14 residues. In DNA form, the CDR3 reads TGCGCCAGCAGCACACGACAGGGGAGGGAGACCCAGTACTTC. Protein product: CASSTRQGRETQYF. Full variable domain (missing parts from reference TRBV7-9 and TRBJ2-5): DTGVSQNPRHKITKRGQNVTFRCDPISEHNRLYWYRQTLGQGPEFLTYFQNEAQLEKSRLLSDRFSAERPKGSFSTLEIQRTEQGDSAMYLCASSTRQGRETQYFGPGTRLLVL.

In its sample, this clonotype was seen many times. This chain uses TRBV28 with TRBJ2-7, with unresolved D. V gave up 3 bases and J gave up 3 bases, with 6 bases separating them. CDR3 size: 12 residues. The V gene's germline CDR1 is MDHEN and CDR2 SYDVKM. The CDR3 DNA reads TGTGCCAGCAGTTTGACCTACTACGAGCAGTACTTC. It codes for CASSLTYYEQYF.

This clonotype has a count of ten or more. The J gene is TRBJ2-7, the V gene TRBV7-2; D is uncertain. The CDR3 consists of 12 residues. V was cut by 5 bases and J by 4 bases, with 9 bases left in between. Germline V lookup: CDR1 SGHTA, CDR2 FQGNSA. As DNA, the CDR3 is TGTGCCAGCAGCCTCACCAAGTACGAGCAGTACTTC. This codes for CASSLTKYEQYF.